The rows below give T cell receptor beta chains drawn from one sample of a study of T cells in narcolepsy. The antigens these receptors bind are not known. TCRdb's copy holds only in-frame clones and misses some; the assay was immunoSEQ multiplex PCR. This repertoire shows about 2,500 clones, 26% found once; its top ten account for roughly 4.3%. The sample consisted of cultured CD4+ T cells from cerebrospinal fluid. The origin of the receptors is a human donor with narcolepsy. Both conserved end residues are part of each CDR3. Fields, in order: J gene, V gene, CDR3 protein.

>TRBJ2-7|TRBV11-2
CASSTYRGGSYEQYF
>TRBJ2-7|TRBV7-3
CASSEGGDSYEQYF
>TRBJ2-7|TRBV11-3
CASSLIGRYEQYF
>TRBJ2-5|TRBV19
CASSYYRGETQYF
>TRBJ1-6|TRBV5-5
CASSLVPGTDNSPLHF
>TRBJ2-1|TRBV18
CASSPLGTGTYNEQFF
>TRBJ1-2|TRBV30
CAWSVEGTYGYTF
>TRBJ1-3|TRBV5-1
CASGTNSGNTIYF
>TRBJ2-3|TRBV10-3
CAISANGGALADTQYF
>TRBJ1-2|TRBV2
CASSGEQTLYGYTF
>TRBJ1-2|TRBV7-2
CASSLAAGNYGYTF
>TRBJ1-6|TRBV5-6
CASSLIGLTNSPLHF
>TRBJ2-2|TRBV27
CASRQKANTGELFF
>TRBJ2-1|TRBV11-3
CASSRTSGVRGEQFF
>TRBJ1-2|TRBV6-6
CASSYWTGDGYTF
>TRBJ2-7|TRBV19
CASSIDRSYEQYF
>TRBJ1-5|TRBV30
CAWSGDTSNQPQHF
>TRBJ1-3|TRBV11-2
CASSLLAGGGGNTIYF
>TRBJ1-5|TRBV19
CASSFGQDQPQHF
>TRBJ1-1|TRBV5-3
CASSWGQGAGEAFF
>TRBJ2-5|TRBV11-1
CASSPNSGQRETQYF
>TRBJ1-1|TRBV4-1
CASSQVGGQGPNTEAFF
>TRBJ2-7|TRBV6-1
CASSRLAGDYEQYF